These 16 T cell receptor beta chains share one sample of origin, sequenced in a study of blood T cell repertoires in COVID-19. Some clones are missing from TCRdb's copy, which holds only in-frame ones; the method was immunoSEQ multiplex PCR. This table holds under 250,000 clones, 70% to 90% found once. The sequenced material came from peripheral blood. These receptors all stem from a man in his fifties or sixties who had recovered from COVID-19.

The rearrangement joins TRBV5-8 to TRBJ2-5; D is unclear. V was pared by 4 bases and J by 4 bases, with 8 bases between. This CDR3 spans 12 amino acids. Germline CDR1 and CDR2: SGHTS and YDEGEE. The CDR3 loop is CASSALGETQYF. The CDR3 region has the DNA TGTGCCAGCAGCGCCCTCGGAGAGACCCAGTACTTC.

This sequence joins TRBV5-4 and TRBJ1-3; possibly TRBD1 for D (6 bases). V lost 4 bases to trimming and J lost 4 bases, with 21 bases between them. Per germline, CDR1 SGHNT and CDR2 YYREEE (reference sequence). The CDR3 is 17 amino acids. The DNA of the CDR3 is TGTGCCAGCAGCCCAGGGTATGGGGGCGTCGGAGGAAACACCATATATTTT. Translated: CASSPGYGGVGGNTIYF.

This clone is a singleton in its sample. The V and J genes are TRBV28 and TRBJ1-4; D may be TRBD1 (5 bases). V was trimmed by 2 bases and J by 8 bases, leaving 12 bases between them. The CDR3 runs to 14 residues. Germline assignment: CDR1 MDHEN and CDR2 SYDVKM. The CDR3 reads CASSLGGLEEKLFF. The CDR3 nucleotides are TGTGCCAGCAGTTTAGGGGGGTTGGAGGAAAAACTGTTTTTT.

For the CDR3, the DNA is TGTGCCAGCAGTTTACCCCGACAGGGTAAGGGCGAGCAGTACTTC. This sequence encodes CASSLPRQGKGEQYF. The chain uses TRBV28 and TRBJ2-7, with TRBD1 matching over 7 bases. After removal of 2 bases from V and 6 bases from J, the junction contained 10 bases not matched to a gene. CDR1 is MDHEN, CDR2 SYDVKM, per germline. The CDR3 runs 15 residues.

V is TRBV28 and J is TRBJ2-5, with TRBD2 identical over 7 bases. The CDR3 spans 12 residues. Trimming cost V 7 bases and J 5 bases; bases outside gene matches: 4. The germline gives CDR1 MDHEN, CDR2 SYDVKM. CDR3 nucleotides: TGTGCCAGCAAACCCGGGGGGGAGACCCAGTACTTC. It is translated as CASKPGGETQYF.

The chain couples TRBV9 to TRBJ2-1; TRBD1 matches 8 bases. V lost 2 bases and J lost 0; bases outside the gene matches: 13. CDR3 length equals 19 residues. Germline loops: CDR1 SGDLS, CDR2 YYNGEE. The chain's CDR3 is CASSVWDRSPSSSYNEQFF. The CDR3 DNA reads TGTGCCAGCAGCGTTTGGGACAGGTCACCTAGCAGCTCCTACAATGAGCAGTTCTTC.

CDR3 sequence: CASSPSGSYIYEQYF. As DNA, the CDR3 is TGTGCCAGCAGCCCTAGCGGAAGCTACATCTACGAGCAGTACTTC. The chain combines TRBV5-6 with TRBJ2-7; 7 positions match TRBD2. With V trimmed by 4 bases and J by 3 bases, 10 bases remained unmatched. CDR3 size: 15 residues. Germline V gives CDR1 SGHDT, CDR2 YYEEEE.

The chain uses TRBV29-1 and TRBJ1-1, with 7 bases aligning to TRBD1. J lost 5 bases, V lost 7 bases, and 10 bases had no gene match. This CDR3 contains 13 residues. Germline CDR1 and CDR2: SQVTM and ANQGSEA. The CDR3 DNA is TGCAGCGCCATACAGGGGATTGGGACTGAAGCTTTCTTT. This sequence encodes CSAIQGIGTEAFF.

The gene calls are TRBV7-2 and TRBJ2-5; D remains unclear. CDR1 is SGHTA and CDR2 is FQGNSA in the germline V gene. The CDR3 has 13 amino acids. V was shortened by 0 bases and J by 5 bases, with 7 bases between the two germline ends. As DNA, the CDR3 is TGTGCCAGCAGCTTAGCGGGCTCGGAGACCCAGTACTTC. Its protein product is CASSLAGSETQYF.

V is TRBV6-5 and J is TRBJ2-3; maybe TRBD2 (6 bases). The CDR3 has 14 residues. Per germline, CDR1 MNHEY and CDR2 SVGAGI. Trimming took off 7 bases at V and 4 bases at J, with 15 bases between the two ends. CDR3 sequence (DNA): TGTGCCAGCAACGTTCTAGCGAGTCCAGATACGCAGTATTTT. The encoded protein is CASNVLASPDTQYF.

This clone showed up just once. This chain joins TRBV28 and TRBJ2-2; D is uncertain. Germline CDR1 reads MDHEN; CDR2 reads SYDVKM. V gave up 6 bases and J gave up 6 bases, with 14 bases separating them. The CDR3 consists of 14 residues. The CDR3 here is CASRLDLVSGELFF. As DNA, the CDR3 is TGTGCCAGCAGACTCGACTTGGTCTCCGGGGAGCTGTTTTTT. The whole variable domain, remainder taken from reference TRBV28 and TRBJ2-2, is DVKVTQSSRYLVKRTGEKVFLECVQDMDHENMFWYRQDPGLGLRLIYFSYDVKMKEKGDIPEGYSVSREKKERFSLILESASTNQTSMYLCASRLDLVSGELFFGEGSRLTVL.

The chain uses TRBV11-2 and TRBJ1-6, with 7 bases fitting TRBD1. The V gene end was trimmed by 4 bases and the J gene end by 5 bases; junction bases not matched to a gene: 5. The CDR3 runs 15 residues. The germline V gene has CDR1 SGHAT and CDR2 FQNNGV. In DNA, the CDR3 is TGTGCCAGCAGCTCCTCCCAGGGGGATAATTCACCCCTCCACTTT. Translation: CASSSSQGDNSPLHF.

The chain couples TRBV19 to TRBJ2-7; 11 nucleotides align to TRBD1. Germline assignment: CDR1 LNHDA and CDR2 SQIVND (reference sequence). V trimming: 3 bases; J trimming: 5 bases; junction bases outside the gene matches: 6. The CDR3 contains 15 residues. CDR3 DNA: TGTGCCAGTAGTATTGGGACAGGGGGGCTTGACGAGCAGTACTTC. It encodes CASSIGTGGLDEQYF.

This clone was seen only a few times. This sample also contains other DNA sequences that code for the same CDR3. CDR3 sequence (DNA): TGTGCCAGTAGTAGGAGGGAGGATGGCTACACCTTC. Translating gives CASSRREDGYTF. This chain uses TRBV19 with TRBJ1-2; D unclear. From germline, CDR1 is LNHDA and CDR2 SQIVND (reference sequence). CDR3 size: 12 residues. V gave up 4 bases and J gave up 6 bases, with 9 bases separating them.

This clone was observed a few times. The chain couples TRBV4-1 to TRBJ2-1, with TRBD2 matching over 11 bases. Losses at the gene ends were 0 bases for V and 4 bases for J; bases not matched to a gene: 5. The germline CDR1 and CDR2 sequences are MGHRA and YSYEKL. The CDR3 is 17 residues long. CDR3 nucleotide sequence: TGCGCCAGCAGCCAAGATACTAGCGGGAGTAGGTACAATGAGCAGTTCTTC. It is translated as CASSQDTSGSRYNEQFF.

V gene TRBV5-6 combines with J gene TRBJ1-2, with D hard to call. Germline CDR1 and CDR2: SGHDT and YYEEEE. Trimming shortened V by 4 bases and J by 8 bases, and 15 bases separated the two germline ends. This CDR3 is 13 amino acids long. CDR3 protein: CASSPPSRVGYTF. The CDR3 bases are TGTGCCAGCAGCCCTCCGTCTCGTGTCGGCTACACCTTC.